The sequence of this T cell receptor (beta chain) was determined in a study of CD8+ T cells in alopecia areata. Investigators isolated RNA and reverse transcribed it into cDNA to act as the sequencing template. The method was immunoSEQ multiplex PCR; TCRdb's version includes in-frame clones alone and lacks a portion of them. The profile covers about 110,000 clones, none occurring a single time. V lost 0 bases and J lost 3; bases outside the gene matches: 0. The germline V gene has CDR1 SGHSN and CDR2 HYEKVE. The CDR3 runs 13 residues. This clone was picked up many times. Its antigen is still unknown. Germline and genes here are mouse. The read ends 4 residues before the CDR3 terminus; that terminus is restored from the germline J gene. Whole-study findings and limits: Scalp sample sequencing also detects resident alphabeta T cells of normal skin.

The clonotype was recovered from a C3H/HeJ mouse with alopecia areata. The strain is characterized by the MHC haplotype H2-k. Sequenced sample: lesional skin. The genes are TRBV12-1 and TRBJ1-2, with 7 bases identical to TRBD1. The sequenced CDR3 bases are TGTGCCAGCTCTCTCACAGGGGACTCC. This encodes CASSLTGDS. The full CDR3 is CASSLTGDSDYTF. The variable domain in full, with the rest retrieved from reference TRBV12-1 and TRBJ1-2, is DSGVVQSPRHIIKEKGGRSVLTCIPISGHSNVVWYQQTLGKELKFLIQHYEKVERDKGFLPSRFSVQQFDDYHSEMNMSALELEDSAMYFCASSLTGDSDYTFGSGTRLLVI.